This T cell receptor beta chain was recorded in a study of blood T cell repertoires in COVID-19. V was shortened by 3 bases and J by 0 bases, with 13 bases between the two germline ends. This CDR3 has 16 amino acids. The germline CDR1 and CDR2 sequences are SGHRS and YFSETQ. Assay used: immunoSEQ multiplex PCR; TCRdb lists only in-frame clones, some missing. Of about 74,000 clones in the sample, roughly 84% were seen once. The specimen sequenced was peripheral blood. This TCR was sampled from a woman aged 80 or over with active or convalescent COVID-19. The rearrangement links TRBV5-1 to TRBJ2-1; a possible D gene is TRBD1 (6 bases). Written as DNA, the CDR3 is TGCGCCAGCAGCTCCACCACAGGGCTCTCCTACAATGAGCAGTTCTTC. Translation: CASSSTTGLSYNEQFF. Full variable domain (rest looked up from reference TRBV5-1 and TRBJ2-1): KAGVTQTPRYLIKTRGQQVTLSCSPISGHRSVSWYQQTPGQGLQFLFEYFSETQRNKGNFPGRFSGRQFSNSRSEMNVSTLELGDSALYLCASSSTTGLSYNEQFFGPGTRLTVL.